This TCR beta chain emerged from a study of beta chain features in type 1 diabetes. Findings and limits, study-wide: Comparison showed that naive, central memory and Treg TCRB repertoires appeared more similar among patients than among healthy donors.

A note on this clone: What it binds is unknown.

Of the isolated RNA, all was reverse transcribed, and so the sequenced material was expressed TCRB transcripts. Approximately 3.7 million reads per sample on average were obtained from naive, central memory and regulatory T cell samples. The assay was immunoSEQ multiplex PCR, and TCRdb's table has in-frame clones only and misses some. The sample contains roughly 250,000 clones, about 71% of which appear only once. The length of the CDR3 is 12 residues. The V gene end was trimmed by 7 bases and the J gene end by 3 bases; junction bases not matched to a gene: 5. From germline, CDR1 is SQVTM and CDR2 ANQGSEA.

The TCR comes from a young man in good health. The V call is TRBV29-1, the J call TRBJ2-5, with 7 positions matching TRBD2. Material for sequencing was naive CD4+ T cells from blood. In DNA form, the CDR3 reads TGCAGCGCCGCTAGCGGAAAAGAGACCCAGTACTTC. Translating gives CSAASGKETQYF.